This T cell receptor (beta chain) was profiled in a study of tumor-infiltrating lymphocytes in localized non-small cell lung cancer (dated by TCRdb to the early 2020s). Regarding the research as a whole: Several histologies were represented in the cohort, which also included both smokers and never-smokers as well as patients whose samples were collected after neoadjuvant chemotherapy. Each patient provided resected tumor tissue plus uninvolved lung tissue from the same patient, with the uninvolved lung tissue described as non-adjacent to the tumor. Flow cytometry, multiplex immunofluorescence, RNA-seq, exome sequencing and proteomics were applied to the same patients as TCR sequencing, which was one of several integrated assays. A total of 60 or so patients were included in the paired tumor versus uninvolved lung comparison of immunoSEQ T-cell fraction. In total, the ICON cohort was made up of some 160 surgical patients who had localized non-small cell lung cancer and whose tumors were resected.

The T-cell fraction in tumor and uninvolved lung tissue was obtained from TCR sequencing using the immunoSEQ assay. On the study's bioinformatics: In the survival analysis, patients were divided into a high T-cell fraction group (upper tertile) and a low T-cell fraction group (lower two tertiles), and the two groups were compared using a log-rank test. A signed-rank test was used to test paired tumor versus uninvolved lung differences in T-cell fraction. This immuneACCESS table, as held by TCRdb, lists in-frame sequences with V and J called but not all clones. Of the missing ones, under half trace to an unresolved V gene in checked studies; the others have no known cause. Clone size and V and J calls were adopted from that table, with D and trimming inferred from the DNA. Counted in this sample were about 13,000 clones; more than 65% of them appeared once. The ten largest clones capture 9.5% to 15% of the sample.

ICON enrollment began in the first half of 2016, and the last patient was enrolled in 2018. From a subcohort of 76 patients, fresh tumor and matched uninvolved tissue were collected for in-depth immune analyses, including TCR sequencing. DNA isolated from bulk tissue, without cell sorting, was used for TCR sequencing. Results the study describes overall, beyond this receptor: TCRbeta sequencing supported higher T cell infiltration in tumors than in uninvolved lung tissue, consistent with immunofluorescence CD3 counts. Recurrence-free survival showed no association with tumor T-cell fraction measured by TCR sequencing (p = 0.61). Since assay coverage differed from patient to patient depending on how much tissue was available, TCR sequencing was done for only a subset of the cohort. Different pieces of the same tissue were used for different assays, so technical variation could not be separated from intratumor heterogeneity. No difference in TCR-derived T-cell fraction was observed between the flow cytometry-defined immunotypes IM1 (good prognosis) and IM2 (poor prognosis).

Reading from cysteine to phenylalanine, the CDR3 counts 17 amino acids. The CDR3 DNA has 51 bases and is translated from base 1. This clone has a single count. It lacks a known antigen. Nothing much larger sits one base from this clone, and base qualities are not available. Sequenced: lung tumor tissue. The rearranged chain carries TRBV21-1 and TRBJ2-7; the table's D call, TRBD1, was not checked against the DNA. TRBV21-1 is recorded as a pseudogene. The sequence was obtained from a human donor with non-small cell lung cancer. This receptor carries the CDR3 CASSKCSGTAGIYEQYF. The base sequence is TGTGCCAGCAGCAAATGTTCCGGGACAGCCGGGATATACGAGCAGTACTTC.